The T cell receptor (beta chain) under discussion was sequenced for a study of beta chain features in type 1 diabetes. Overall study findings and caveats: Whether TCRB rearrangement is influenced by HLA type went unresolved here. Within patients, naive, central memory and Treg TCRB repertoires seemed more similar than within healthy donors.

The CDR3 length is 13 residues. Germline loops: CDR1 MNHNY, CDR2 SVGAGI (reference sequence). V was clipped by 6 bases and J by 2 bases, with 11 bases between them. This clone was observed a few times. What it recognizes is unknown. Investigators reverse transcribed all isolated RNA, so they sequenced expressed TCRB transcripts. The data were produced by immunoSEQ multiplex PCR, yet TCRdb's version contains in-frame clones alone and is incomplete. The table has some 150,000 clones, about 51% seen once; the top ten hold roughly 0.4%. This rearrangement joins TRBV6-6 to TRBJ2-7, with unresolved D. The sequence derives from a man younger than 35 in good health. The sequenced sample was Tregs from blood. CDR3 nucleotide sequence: TGTGCCAGCAGCCGTGCCACAACCTACGAGCAGTACTTC. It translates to CASSRATTYEQYF.